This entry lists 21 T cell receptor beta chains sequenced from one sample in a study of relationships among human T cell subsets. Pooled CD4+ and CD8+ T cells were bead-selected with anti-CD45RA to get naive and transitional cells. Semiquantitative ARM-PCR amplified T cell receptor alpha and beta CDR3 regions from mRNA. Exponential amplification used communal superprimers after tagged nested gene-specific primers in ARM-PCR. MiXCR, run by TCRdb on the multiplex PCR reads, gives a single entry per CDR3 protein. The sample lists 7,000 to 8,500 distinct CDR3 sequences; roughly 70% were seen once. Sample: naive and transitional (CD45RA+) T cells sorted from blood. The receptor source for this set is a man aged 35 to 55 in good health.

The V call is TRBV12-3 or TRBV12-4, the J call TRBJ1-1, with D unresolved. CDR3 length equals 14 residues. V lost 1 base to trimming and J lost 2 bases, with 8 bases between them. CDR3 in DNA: TGTGCCAGCAGTTTAGAGCGGGGTAACACTGAAGCTTTCTTT. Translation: CASSLERGNTEAFF.

The CDR3 spells CASSHLLGAEQFF. The CDR3 DNA reads TGTGCCAGCAGCCACCTCTTGGGGGCTGAGCAGTTCTTC. The genes are TRBV3-1 and TRBJ2-1, with D perhaps matching TRBD1 (6 bases). The germline CDR1 and CDR2 sequences are LGHDT and YNNKEL (reference sequence). CDR3 length equals 13 residues. Between the trimmed V and J ends, which lost 3 bases and 9 bases, there was a span of 12 bases.

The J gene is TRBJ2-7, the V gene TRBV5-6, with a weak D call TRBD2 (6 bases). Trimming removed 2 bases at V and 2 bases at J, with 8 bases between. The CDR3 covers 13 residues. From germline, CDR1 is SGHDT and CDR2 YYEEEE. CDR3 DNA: TGTGCCAGCAGCTTTGGCGGGACCTACGAGCAGTACTTC. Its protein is CASSFGGTYEQYF.

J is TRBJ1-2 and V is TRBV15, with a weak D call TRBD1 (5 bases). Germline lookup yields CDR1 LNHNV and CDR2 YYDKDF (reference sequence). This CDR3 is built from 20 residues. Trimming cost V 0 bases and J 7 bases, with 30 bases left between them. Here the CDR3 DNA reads TGTGCCACCAGCAGAGATTATGGGACGGTAGGAGTCGTCGAAGTGCGTGGCTACACCTTC. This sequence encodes CATSRDYGTVGVVEVRGYTF.

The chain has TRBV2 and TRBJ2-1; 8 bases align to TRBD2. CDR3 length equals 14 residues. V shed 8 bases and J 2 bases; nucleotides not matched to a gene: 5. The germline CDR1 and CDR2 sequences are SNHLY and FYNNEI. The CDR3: CASFQRETYNEQFF. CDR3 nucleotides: TGTGCCAGCTTTCAGCGGGAGACCTACAATGAGCAGTTCTTC.

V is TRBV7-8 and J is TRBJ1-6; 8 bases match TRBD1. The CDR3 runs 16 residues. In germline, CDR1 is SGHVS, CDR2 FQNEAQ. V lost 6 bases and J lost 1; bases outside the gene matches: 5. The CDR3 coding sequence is TGTGCCAGCAGTTCGACAGGGGATTCCTATAATTCACCCCTCCACTTT. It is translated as CASSSTGDSYNSPLHF.

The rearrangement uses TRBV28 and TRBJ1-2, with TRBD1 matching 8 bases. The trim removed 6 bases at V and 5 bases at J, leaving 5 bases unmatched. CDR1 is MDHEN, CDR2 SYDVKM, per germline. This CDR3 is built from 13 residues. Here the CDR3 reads CASSGQGLYGYTF. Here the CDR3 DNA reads TGTGCCAGCAGCGGACAGGGTCTATATGGCTACACCTTC.

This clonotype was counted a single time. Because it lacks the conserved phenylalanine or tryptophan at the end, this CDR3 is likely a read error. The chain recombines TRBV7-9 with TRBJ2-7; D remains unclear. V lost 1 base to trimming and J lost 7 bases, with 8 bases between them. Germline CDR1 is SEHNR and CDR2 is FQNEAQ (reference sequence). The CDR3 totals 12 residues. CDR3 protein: CASSLVAREQYS. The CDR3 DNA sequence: TGTGCCAGCAGCTTAGTTGCGAGGGAGCAGTACTCC.

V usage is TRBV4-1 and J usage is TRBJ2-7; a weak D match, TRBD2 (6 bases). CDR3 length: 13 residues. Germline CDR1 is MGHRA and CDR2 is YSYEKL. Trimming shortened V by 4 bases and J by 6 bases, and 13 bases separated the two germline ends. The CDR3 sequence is CASSRIAGSEQYF. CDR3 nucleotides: TGCGCCAGCAGCCGCATTGCGGGGTCCGAGCAGTACTTC.

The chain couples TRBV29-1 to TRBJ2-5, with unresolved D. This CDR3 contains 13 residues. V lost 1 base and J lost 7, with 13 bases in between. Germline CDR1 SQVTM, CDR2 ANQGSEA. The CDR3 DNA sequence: TGCAGCGTTGAAGGGTGGACCGATCGGACCCAGTACTTC. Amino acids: CSVEGWTDRTQYF.

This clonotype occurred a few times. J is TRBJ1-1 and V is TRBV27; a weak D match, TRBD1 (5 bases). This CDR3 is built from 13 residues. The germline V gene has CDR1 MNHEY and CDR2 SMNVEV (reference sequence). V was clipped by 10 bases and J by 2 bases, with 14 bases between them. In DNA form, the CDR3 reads TGTGCCACCGCCGGAGGGGCCAACACTGAAGCTTTCTTT. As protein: CATAGGANTEAFF.

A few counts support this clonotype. The CDR3 reads CASSSTGTSTYF. The CDR3 region has the DNA TGTGCCAGCAGTTCCACCGGGACTAGCACCTACTTC. The V and J genes are TRBV28 and TRBJ2-7, with 9 bases identical to TRBD2. The germline gives CDR1 MDHEN, CDR2 SYDVKM. The CDR3 has 12 amino acids. The trim removed 4 bases at V and 13 bases at J, leaving 8 bases unmatched.

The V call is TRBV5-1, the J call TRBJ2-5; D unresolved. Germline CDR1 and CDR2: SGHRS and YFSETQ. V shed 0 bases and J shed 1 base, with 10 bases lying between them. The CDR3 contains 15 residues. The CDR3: CASSLGQAAQETQYF. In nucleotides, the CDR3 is TGCGCCAGCAGCTTGGGTCAGGCAGCCCAAGAGACCCAGTACTTC. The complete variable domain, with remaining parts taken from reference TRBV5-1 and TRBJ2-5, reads KAGVTQTPRYLIKTRGQQVTLSCSPISGHRSVSWYQQTPGQGLQFLFEYFSETQRNKGNFPGRFSGRQFSNSRSEMNVSTLELGDSALYLCASSLGQAAQETQYFGPGTRLLVL.

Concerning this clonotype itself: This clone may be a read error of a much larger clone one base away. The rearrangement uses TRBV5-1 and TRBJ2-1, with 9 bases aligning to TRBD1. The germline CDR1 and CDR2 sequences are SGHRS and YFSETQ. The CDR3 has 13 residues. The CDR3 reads CVSSWTGAGEQFF. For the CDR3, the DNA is TGCGTCAGCAGCTGGACAGGGGCCGGTGAGCAGTTCTTC. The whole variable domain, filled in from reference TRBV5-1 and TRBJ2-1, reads KAGVTQTPRYLIKTRGQQVTLSCSPISGHRSVSWYQQTPGQGLQFLFEYFSETQRNKGNFPGRFSGRQFSNSRSEMNVSTLELGDSALYLCVSSWTGAGEQFFGPGTRLTVL.

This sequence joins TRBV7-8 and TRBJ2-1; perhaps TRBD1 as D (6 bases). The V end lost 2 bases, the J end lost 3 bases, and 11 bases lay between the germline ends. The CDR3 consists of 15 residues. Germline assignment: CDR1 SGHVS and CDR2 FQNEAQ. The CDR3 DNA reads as TGTGCCAGCAGCTTACAGGGGAGTGTCTACAATGAGCAGTTCTTC. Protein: CASSLQGSVYNEQFF.

The CDR3 reads CASSPVQINQPQHF. CDR3 DNA sequence: TGTGCCAGCAGCCCCGTACAGATCAATCAGCCCCAGCATTTT. The rearrangement uses TRBV11-2 and TRBJ1-5; the D is unclear. Germline assignment: CDR1 SGHAT and CDR2 FQNNGV. The CDR3 covers 14 residues. Trimming pared 5 bases from V and 3 bases from J, leaving 11 bases between.

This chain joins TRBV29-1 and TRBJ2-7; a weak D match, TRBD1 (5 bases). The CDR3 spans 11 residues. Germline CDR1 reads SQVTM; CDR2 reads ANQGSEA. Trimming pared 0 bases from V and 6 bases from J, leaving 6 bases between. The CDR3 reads CSVEDRAEQYF. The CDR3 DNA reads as TGCAGCGTTGAAGACAGGGCCGAGCAGTACTTC.

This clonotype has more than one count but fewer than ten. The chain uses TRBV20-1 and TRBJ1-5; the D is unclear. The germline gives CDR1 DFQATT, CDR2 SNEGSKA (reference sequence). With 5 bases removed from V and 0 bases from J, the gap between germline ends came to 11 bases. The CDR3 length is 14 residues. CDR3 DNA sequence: TGCAGTGCTCTGCCGGCGGATAGCAATCAGCCCCAGCATTTT. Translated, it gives CSALPADSNQPQHF.

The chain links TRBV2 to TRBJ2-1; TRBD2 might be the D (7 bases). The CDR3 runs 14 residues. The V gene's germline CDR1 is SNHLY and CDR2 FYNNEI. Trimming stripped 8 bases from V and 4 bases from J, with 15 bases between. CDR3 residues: CASQGLAEYNEQFF. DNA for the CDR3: TGTGCCAGCCAGGGGCTAGCGGAGTACAATGAGCAGTTCTTC.

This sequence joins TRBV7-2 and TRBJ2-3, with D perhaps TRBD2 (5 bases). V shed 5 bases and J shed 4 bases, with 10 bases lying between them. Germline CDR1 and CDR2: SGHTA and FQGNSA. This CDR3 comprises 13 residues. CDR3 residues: CASSPGLSDTQYF. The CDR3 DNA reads TGTGCCAGCAGCCCAGGACTTTCAGATACGCAGTATTTT.

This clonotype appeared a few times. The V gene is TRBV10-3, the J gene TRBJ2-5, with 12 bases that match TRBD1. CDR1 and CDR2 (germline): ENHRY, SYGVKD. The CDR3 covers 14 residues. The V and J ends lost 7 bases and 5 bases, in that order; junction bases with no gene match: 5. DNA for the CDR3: TGTGCCATCAAGGGACAGGGGGCGCCTGAGACCCAGTACTTC. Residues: CAIKGQGAPETQYF.